Shown below are 25 T cell receptor beta chains from a single sample sequenced in a study of shared clonotypes between healthy human individuals. The assay was immunoSEQ multiplex PCR, and TCRdb's table has in-frame clones only and misses some. This sample has hundreds of thousands of clones, with 92% found just once. CD45RO-negative, CCR7-selected cells formed the naive CD8 fraction, which excluded terminally differentiated effector memory CD45RA+ cells. Sequenced input: naive CD8+ T cells sorted from blood. The receptor source for this set is a man aged 25 to 40 in good health.

This chain links TRBV5-1 with TRBJ1-1, with D uncertain. Between the trimmed V and J ends, which lost 0 bases and 1 base, there was a span of 7 bases. CDR1 SGHRS and CDR2 YFSETQ come from the germline V gene. The CDR3 has 14 amino acids. CDR3 DNA sequence: TGCGCCAGCAGCTTGGTGGAGCAGAACACTGAAGCTTTCTTT. Amino acid sequence: CASSLVEQNTEAFF.

This sequence joins TRBV11-3 and TRBJ2-1; 9 bases fit TRBD2. Germline CDR1 and CDR2: SGHNT and YENEEA. The CDR3 is 15 residues long. The ends lost 5 bases at V and 4 bases at J; junction bases unmatched: 6. CDR3 sequence (DNA): TGTGCCAGCAGCCCGACTAGCGGCTTATACAATGAGCAGTTCTTC. It encodes CASSPTSGLYNEQFF.

V gene TRBV28 combines with J gene TRBJ2-1; D is unclear. V gave up 3 bases and J gave up 5 bases, with 8 bases separating them. This CDR3 contains 13 residues. Germline CDR1 MDHEN, CDR2 SYDVKM. The CDR3 is CASSFRADNEQFF. In DNA form, the CDR3 reads TGTGCCAGCAGTTTTAGGGCCGACAATGAGCAGTTCTTC.

The chain is built from TRBV19 and TRBJ2-3; maybe TRBD1 (6 bases). Germline CDR1 reads LNHDA; CDR2 reads SQIVND (reference sequence). This CDR3 has 14 residues. Trimming took off 3 bases at V and 6 bases at J, with 13 bases between the two ends. The CDR3 loop reads CASSIAQGLDTQYF. CDR3 in DNA: TGTGCCAGTAGTATCGCCCAGGGGCTCGATACGCAGTATTTT.

The V and J genes are TRBV4-1 and TRBJ2-1; D remains unclear. V lost 0 bases, J lost 8 bases, and 17 bases lay in between. Per germline, CDR1 MGHRA and CDR2 YSYEKL. The length of the CDR3 is 16 residues. For the CDR3, the DNA is TGCGCCAGCAGCCAAGATCTAGGGATGAGAATAGATGAGCAGTTCTTC. Protein: CASSQDLGMRIDEQFF.

J is TRBJ2-6 and V is TRBV27; D is unresolved. This CDR3 has 14 residues. Trimming took off 3 bases at V and 2 bases at J, with 5 bases between the two ends. Germline loops: CDR1 MNHEY, CDR2 SMNVEV (reference sequence). The CDR3 bases are TGTGCCAGCAGTTTTTTGGCTGGGGCCAACGTCCTGACTTTC. Translating it yields CASSFLAGANVLTF.

This chain connects TRBV7-9 to TRBJ2-7, with 7 bases fitting TRBD2. The CDR3 is 15 amino acids. The J segment lost 3 bases and the V segment lost 4 bases, leaving 9 bases of the junction unmatched. Germline CDR1 reads SEHNR; CDR2 reads FQNEAQ (reference sequence). The CDR3 region is CASSSSSGNNYEQYF. In nucleotides, the CDR3 is TGTGCCAGCAGCTCCTCAAGCGGGAATAACTACGAGCAGTACTTC.

The V call is TRBV6-5, the J call TRBJ2-7; D is unclear. The CDR3 is made up of 16 amino acids. CDR1 is MNHEY and CDR2 is SVGAGI in the germline V gene. Trimming removed 0 bases from V and 6 bases from J, with 18 bases in between. Written as DNA, the CDR3 is TGTGCCAGCAGTTACTCGAACGGTAGTCCCGCACTCGAGCAGTACTTC. Its protein is CASSYSNGSPALEQYF.

V usage is TRBV5-5 and J usage is TRBJ2-7; 14 nucleotides line up with TRBD2. The CDR3 extends over 16 amino acids. Germline V gene data show CDR1 as SGHKS and CDR2 as YYEKEE (reference sequence). J lost 4 bases, V lost 0 bases, and 3 bases had no gene match. The CDR3 coding sequence is TGTGCCAGCAGCTTGGAGGGACTAGCGGGAGTTTACGAGCAGTACTTC. Its protein is CASSLEGLAGVYEQYF.

The chain carries TRBV5-1 and TRBJ2-7, with D tentatively TRBD1 or TRBD2 (6 bases each). The germline V gene has CDR1 SGHRS and CDR2 YFSETQ. The CDR3 has 14 amino acids. V lost 0 bases to trimming and J lost 3 bases, with 10 bases between them. CDR3 bases: TGCGCCAGCAGCTTGGGGAGGGGGGACTACGAGCAGTACTTC. Translating gives CASSLGRGDYEQYF.

The chain is built from TRBV19 and TRBJ2-1; 7 bases match TRBD2. The germline gives CDR1 LNHDA, CDR2 SQIVND (reference sequence). After removal of 3 bases from V and 7 bases from J, the junction contained 24 bases not matched to a gene. The CDR3 has 20 residues. CDR3 DNA: TGTGCCAGTAGTATCTTCTTTACTAGCGCCCAACCGTCCGGGGGGAATGAGCAGTTCTTC. Translated, it gives CASSIFFTSAQPSGGNEQFF.

Notes on this clone: Other DNA sequences in the sample encode the same CDR3. The gene calls are TRBV27 and TRBJ1-2; no definite D call. This CDR3 has 13 amino acids. V gave up 2 bases and J gave up 7 bases, with 11 bases separating them. The germline V gene encodes CDR1 MNHEY and CDR2 SMNVEV (reference sequence). The CDR3: CASSLSGVGGYTF. CDR3 bases: TGTGCCAGCAGTTTAAGCGGGGTAGGTGGCTACACCTTC.

The chain recombines TRBV28 with TRBJ1-5, with a tentative D call TRBD1 (5 bases). Per the germline V gene, CDR1 is MDHEN and CDR2 is SYDVKM. V gave up 6 bases and J gave up 7 bases, with 19 bases separating them. The CDR3 spans 15 residues. CDR3 in DNA: TGTGCCAGCAGGTCCCTCGGGGACTTAATCCAGCCCCAGCATTTT. Translation gives CASRSLGDLIQPQHF.

This chain connects TRBV5-4 to TRBJ2-7; tentative D call: TRBD1 (6 bases). This CDR3 is 14 amino acids long. The V gene's germline CDR1 is SGHNT and CDR2 YYREEE (reference sequence). Deletions cut 2 bases from V and 0 bases from J, with 9 bases between. The CDR3: CASSLTGHSYEQYF. The CDR3 coding sequence is TGTGCCAGCAGCTTAACGGGACACTCCTACGAGCAGTACTTC.

The chain joins TRBV7-3 to TRBJ2-5; D gene ambiguous. V was cut by 5 bases and J by 2 bases, with 9 bases left in between. Germline CDR1 SGHTA, CDR2 FQGTGA. The length of the CDR3 is 13 residues. In nucleotides, the CDR3 is TGTGCCAGCAGCCCAGGCCCACAAGAGACCCAGTACTTC. The encoded protein is CASSPGPQETQYF. Full variable domain (outside the CDR3, taken from reference TRBV7-3 and TRBJ2-5): GAGVSQTPSNKVTEKGKYVELRCDPISGHTALYWYRQSLGQGPEFLIYFQGTGAADDSGLPNDRFFAVRPEGSVSTLKIQRTERGDSAVYLCASSPGPQETQYFGPGTRLLVL.

This clone has a single count. The chain links TRBV15 to TRBJ1-3; D is possibly TRBD1 (6 bases). CDR1 is LNHNV, CDR2 YYDKDF, per germline (reference sequence). The CDR3 length is 17 residues. With 0 bases removed from V and 3 bases from J, the gap between germline ends came to 15 bases. The CDR3 region has the DNA TGTGCCACCAGCAGAGAGGGCGCACAGGGAAATGGAAACACCATATATTTT. The encoded protein is CATSREGAQGNGNTIYF.

This clone was detected once. The CDR3 loop reads CASSLPTGGYTF. The CDR3 coding sequence is TGTGCCAGCAGCTTACCTACGGGTGGCTACACCTTC. This chain connects TRBV7-2 to TRBJ1-2; D not resolved. Trimming shortened V by 2 bases and J by 7 bases, and 8 bases separated the two germline ends. CDR3 length: 12 amino acids. Looked up from germline, CDR1 is SGHTA and CDR2 is FQGNSA.

This chain uses TRBV4-1 with TRBJ2-1, with 10 positions matching TRBD2. The CDR3 is made up of 16 amino acids. With 5 bases clipped from V and 9 bases from J, the junction kept 13 bases outside the gene matches. Germline-derived CDR1 and CDR2 are MGHRA and YSYEKL. The CDR3 sequence: CASSARPSGSGGEQFF. In DNA, the CDR3 is TGCGCCAGCAGCGCTCGCCCTAGCGGGAGCGGTGGTGAGCAGTTCTTC.

The chain recombines TRBV27 with TRBJ2-5; a weak D match, TRBD2 (6 bases). The CDR3 runs 17 residues. Germline values: CDR1 MNHEY, CDR2 SMNVEV (reference sequence). The V and J ends lost 4 bases and 1 base respectively, with 19 bases between them. Here the CDR3 DNA reads TGTGCCAGCAGTTCCACCGCTGGCGGGGTACCCCAAGAGACCCAGTACTTC. Amino acids: CASSSTAGGVPQETQYF.

The table lists this clone with a count of one. The chain employs TRBV28 and TRBJ1-2; 8 nucleotides agree with TRBD1. CDR1 MDHEN and CDR2 SYDVKM come from the germline V gene. V lost 3 bases to trimming and J lost 14 bases; unmatched junction nucleotides: 5. This CDR3 comprises 11 residues. CDR3: CASSFQGAVTF. The CDR3 coding sequence is TGTGCCAGCAGTTTCCAGGGGGCCGTTACCTTC.

J is TRBJ2-2 and V is TRBV27; 9 bases match TRBD1. Germline-derived CDR1 and CDR2 are MNHEY and SMNVEV (reference sequence). The CDR3 extends over 16 amino acids. V dropped 5 bases and J dropped 7; count of bases not matched to a gene: 11. The CDR3 here is CASSKTGTGLIGELFF. As DNA, the CDR3 is TGTGCCAGCAGTAAGACCGGGACAGGGTTAATCGGGGAGCTGTTTTTT.

The chain uses TRBV15 and TRBJ1-1; no clear D. Germline-derived CDR1 and CDR2 are LNHNV and YYDKDF (reference sequence). The CDR3 contains 13 residues. Between the trimmed V and J ends, which lost 1 base and 6 bases, there was a span of 9 bases. The chain's CDR3 is CATSRVAGAEAFF. The CDR3 nucleotides are TGTGCCACCAGCAGAGTTGCGGGAGCTGAAGCTTTCTTT. Full variable domain (remainder filled in from reference TRBV15 and TRBJ1-1): DAMVIQNPRYQVTQFGKPVTLSCSQTLNHNVMYWYQQKSSQAPKLLFHYYDKDFNNEADTPDNFQSRRPNTSFCFLDIRSPGLGDTAMYLCATSRVAGAEAFFGQGTRLTVV.

The chain carries TRBV19 and TRBJ2-2, with D unclear. CDR1 and CDR2 (germline): LNHDA, SQIVND (reference sequence). Trimming took off 0 bases at V and 2 bases at J, with 10 bases between the two ends. This CDR3 is 16 amino acids long. The CDR3 is CASSIDHTENTGELFF. In DNA form, the CDR3 reads TGTGCCAGTAGTATAGATCATACAGAAAACACCGGGGAGCTGTTTTTT.

The chain uses TRBV28 and TRBJ2-5; 15 nucleotides agree with TRBD2. Germline assignment: CDR1 MDHEN and CDR2 SYDVKM. V shed 1 base, J shed 1 base, and the junction held 1 base outside the gene matches. The CDR3 has 17 amino acids. CDR3 bases: TGTGCCAGCAGTTTATTGGGACTAGCGGGAGGCCAAGAGACCCAGTACTTC. This codes for CASSLLGLAGGQETQYF.

The rearrangement uses TRBV5-6 and TRBJ1-2; no clear D gene. There are 12 residues in the CDR3. V was clipped by 4 bases and J by 2 bases, with 6 bases between them. Germline lookup yields CDR1 SGHDT and CDR2 YYEEEE. The CDR3 spells CASSLNNYGYTF. In DNA, the CDR3 is TGTGCCAGCAGCCTAAACAACTATGGCTACACCTTC. Full variable domain (rest looked up from reference TRBV5-6 and TRBJ1-2): DAGVTQSPTHLIKTRGQQVTLRCSPKSGHDTVSWYQQALGQGPQFIFQYYEEEERQRGNFPDRFSGHQFPNYSSELNVNALLLGDSALYLCASSLNNYGYTFGSGTRLTVV.